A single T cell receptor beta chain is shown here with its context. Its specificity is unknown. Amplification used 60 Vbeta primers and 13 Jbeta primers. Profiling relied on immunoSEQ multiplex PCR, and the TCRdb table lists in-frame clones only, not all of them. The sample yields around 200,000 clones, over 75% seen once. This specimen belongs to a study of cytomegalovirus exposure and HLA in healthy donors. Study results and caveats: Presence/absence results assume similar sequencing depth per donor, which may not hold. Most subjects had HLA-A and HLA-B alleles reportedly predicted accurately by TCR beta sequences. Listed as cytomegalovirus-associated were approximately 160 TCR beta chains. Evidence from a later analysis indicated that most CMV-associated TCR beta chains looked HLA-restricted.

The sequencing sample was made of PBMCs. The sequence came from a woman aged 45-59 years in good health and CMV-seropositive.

CDR3 DNA sequence: TGTGCCAGCAGTTTCCAGACAGGGGGCAGGTACGAGCAGTACTTC. Residues: CASSFQTGGRYEQYF. The V call is TRBV28, the J call TRBJ2-7; 10 nucleotides agree with TRBD1. Looked up from germline, CDR1 is MDHEN and CDR2 is SYDVKM. V shed 3 bases, J shed 4 bases, and the junction held 6 bases outside the gene matches. This CDR3 has 15 amino acids.